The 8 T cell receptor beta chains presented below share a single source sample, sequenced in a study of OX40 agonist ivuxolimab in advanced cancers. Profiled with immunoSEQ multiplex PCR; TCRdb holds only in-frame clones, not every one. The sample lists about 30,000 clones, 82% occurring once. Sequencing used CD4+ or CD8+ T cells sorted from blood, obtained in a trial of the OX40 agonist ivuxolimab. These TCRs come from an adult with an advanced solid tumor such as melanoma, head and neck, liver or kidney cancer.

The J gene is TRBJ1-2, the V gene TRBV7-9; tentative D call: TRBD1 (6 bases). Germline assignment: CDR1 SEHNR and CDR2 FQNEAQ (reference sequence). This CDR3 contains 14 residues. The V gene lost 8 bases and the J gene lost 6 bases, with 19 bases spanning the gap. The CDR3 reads CASRRGGQDHGYTF. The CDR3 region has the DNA TGTGCCAGCCGACGTGGGGGGCAGGACCATGGCTACACCTTC. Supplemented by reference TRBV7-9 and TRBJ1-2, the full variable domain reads DTGVSQNPRHKITKRGQNVTFRCDPISEHNRLYWYRQTLGQGPEFLTYFQNEAQLEKSRLLSDRFSAERPKGSFSTLEIQRTEQGDSAMYLCASRRGGQDHGYTFGSGTRLTVV.

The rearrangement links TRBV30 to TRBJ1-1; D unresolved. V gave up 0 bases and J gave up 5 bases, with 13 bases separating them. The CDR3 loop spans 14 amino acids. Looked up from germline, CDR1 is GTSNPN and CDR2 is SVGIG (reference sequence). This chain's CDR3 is CAWSVSPGGTEAFF. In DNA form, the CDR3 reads TGTGCCTGGAGTGTATCCCCCGGTGGAACTGAAGCTTTCTTT.

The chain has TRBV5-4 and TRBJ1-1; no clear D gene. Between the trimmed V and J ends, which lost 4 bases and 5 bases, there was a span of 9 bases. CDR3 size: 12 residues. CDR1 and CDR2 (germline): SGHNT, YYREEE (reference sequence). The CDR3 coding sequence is TGTGCCAGCAGCGTGGCGGCGACTGAAGCTTTCTTT. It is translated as CASSVAATEAFF. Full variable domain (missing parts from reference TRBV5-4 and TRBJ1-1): ETGVTQSPTHLIKTRGQQVTLRCSSQSGHNTVSWYQQALGQGPQFIFQYYREEENGRGNFPPRFSGLQFPNYSSELNVNALELDDSALYLCASSVAATEAFFGQGTRLTVV.

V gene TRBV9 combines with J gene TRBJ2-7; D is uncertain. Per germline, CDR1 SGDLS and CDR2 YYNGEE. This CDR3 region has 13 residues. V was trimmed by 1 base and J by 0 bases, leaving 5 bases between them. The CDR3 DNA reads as TGTGCCAGCAGCGTAACGGACTCCTACGAGCAGTACTTC. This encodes CASSVTDSYEQYF.

The CDR3 coding sequence is TGTGCCAGCGCTCCTAGCGGGAGGGCGAGGGAGCAGTACTTC. Its protein product is CASAPSGRAREQYF. The V and J genes are TRBV7-6 and TRBJ2-7, with 12 bases lining up with TRBD2. Germline-derived CDR1 and CDR2 are SGHVS and FNYEAQ. This CDR3 spans 14 amino acids. The trim removed 8 bases at V and 7 bases at J, leaving 9 bases unmatched. Full variable domain (missing parts from reference TRBV7-6 and TRBJ2-7): GAGVSQSPRYKVTKRGQDVALRCDPISGHVSLYWYRQALGQGPEFLTYFNYEAQQDKSGLPNDRFSAERPEGSISTLTIQRTEQRDSAMYRCASAPSGRAREQYFGPGTRLTVT.

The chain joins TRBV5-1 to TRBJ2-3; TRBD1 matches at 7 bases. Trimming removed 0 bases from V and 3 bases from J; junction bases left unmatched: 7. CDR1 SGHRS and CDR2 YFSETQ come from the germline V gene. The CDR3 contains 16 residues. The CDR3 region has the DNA TGCGCCAGCAGCTTGGGTACCGGGACAGAAACAGATACGCAGTATTTT. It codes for CASSLGTGTETDTQYF.

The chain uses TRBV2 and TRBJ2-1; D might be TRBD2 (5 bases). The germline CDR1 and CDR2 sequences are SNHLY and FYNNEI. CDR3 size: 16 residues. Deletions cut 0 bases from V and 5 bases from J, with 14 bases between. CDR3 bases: TGTGCCAGCAGTGAAGCGGGAGTTTCCAGAAACAATGAGCAGTTCTTC. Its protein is CASSEAGVSRNNEQFF.

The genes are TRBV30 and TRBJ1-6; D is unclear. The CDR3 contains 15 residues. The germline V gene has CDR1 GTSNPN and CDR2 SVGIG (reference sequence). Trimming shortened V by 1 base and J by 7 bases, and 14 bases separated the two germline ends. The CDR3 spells CAWSEVLEVNSPLHF. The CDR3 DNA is TGTGCCTGGAGTGAGGTCCTCGAGGTGAATTCACCCCTCCACTTT.